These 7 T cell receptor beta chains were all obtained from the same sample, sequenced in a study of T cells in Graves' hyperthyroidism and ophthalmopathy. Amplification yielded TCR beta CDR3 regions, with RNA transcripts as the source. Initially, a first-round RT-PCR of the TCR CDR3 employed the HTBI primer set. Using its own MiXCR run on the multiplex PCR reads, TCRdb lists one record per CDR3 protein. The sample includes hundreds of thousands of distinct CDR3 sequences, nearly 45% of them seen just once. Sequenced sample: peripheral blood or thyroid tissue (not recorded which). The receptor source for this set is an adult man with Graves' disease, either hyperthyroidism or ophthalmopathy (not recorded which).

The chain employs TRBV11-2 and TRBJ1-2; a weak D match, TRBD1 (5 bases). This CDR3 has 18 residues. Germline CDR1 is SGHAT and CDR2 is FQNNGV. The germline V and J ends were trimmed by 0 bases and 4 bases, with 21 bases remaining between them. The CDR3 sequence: CASSLDSGQLGLFYGYTF. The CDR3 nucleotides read TGTGCCAGCAGCTTAGATTCGGGGCAGCTCGGGCTGTTCTATGGCTACACCTTC.

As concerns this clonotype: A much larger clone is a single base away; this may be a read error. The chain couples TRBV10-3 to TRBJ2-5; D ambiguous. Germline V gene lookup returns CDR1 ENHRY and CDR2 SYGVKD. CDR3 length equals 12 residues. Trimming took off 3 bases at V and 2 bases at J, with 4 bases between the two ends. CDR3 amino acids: CAISERQETQYF. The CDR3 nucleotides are TGTGCCATCAGTGAAAGGCAAGAGACCCAGTACTTC.

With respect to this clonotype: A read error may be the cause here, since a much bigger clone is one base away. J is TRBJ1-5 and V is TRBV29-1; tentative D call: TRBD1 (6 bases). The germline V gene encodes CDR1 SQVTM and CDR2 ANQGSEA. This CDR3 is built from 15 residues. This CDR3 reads CSAEDPTGQGQPQHF. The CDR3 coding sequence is TGCAGCGCTGAAGATCCTACAGGGCAGGGTCAGCCCCAGCATTTT.

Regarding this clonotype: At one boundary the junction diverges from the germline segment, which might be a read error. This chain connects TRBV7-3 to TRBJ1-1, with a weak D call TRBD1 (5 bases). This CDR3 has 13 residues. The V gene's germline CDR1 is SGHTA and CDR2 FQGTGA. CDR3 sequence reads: CASSLQGGTGAFF. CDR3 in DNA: TGTGCCAGCAGCTTACAGGGAGGGACTGGAGCTTTCTTT.

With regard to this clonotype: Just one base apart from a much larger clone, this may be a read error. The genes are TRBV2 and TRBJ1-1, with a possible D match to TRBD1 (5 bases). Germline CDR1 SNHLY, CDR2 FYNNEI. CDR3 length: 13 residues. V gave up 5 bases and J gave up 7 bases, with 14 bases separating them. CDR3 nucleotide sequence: TGTGCCAGCAGTAGTCGGGGCATTGGTGAAGCTTTCTTT. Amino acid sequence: CASSSRGIGEAFF.

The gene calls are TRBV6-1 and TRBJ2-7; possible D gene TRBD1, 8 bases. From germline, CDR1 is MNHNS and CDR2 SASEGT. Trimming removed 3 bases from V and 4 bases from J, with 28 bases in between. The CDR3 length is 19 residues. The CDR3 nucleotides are TGTGCCAGCAGTGAGATGGCGGGGGCGGGCACAGGGGGAAAATACGAGCAGTACTTC. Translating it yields CASSEMAGAGTGGKYEQYF.

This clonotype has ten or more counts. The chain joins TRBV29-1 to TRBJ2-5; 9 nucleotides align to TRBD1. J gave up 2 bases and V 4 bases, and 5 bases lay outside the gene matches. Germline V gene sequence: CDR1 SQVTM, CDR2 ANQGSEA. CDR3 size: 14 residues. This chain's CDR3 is CSVGRGTGQETQYF. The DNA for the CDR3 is TGCAGCGTTGGAAGAGGGACAGGGCAAGAGACCCAGTACTTC.